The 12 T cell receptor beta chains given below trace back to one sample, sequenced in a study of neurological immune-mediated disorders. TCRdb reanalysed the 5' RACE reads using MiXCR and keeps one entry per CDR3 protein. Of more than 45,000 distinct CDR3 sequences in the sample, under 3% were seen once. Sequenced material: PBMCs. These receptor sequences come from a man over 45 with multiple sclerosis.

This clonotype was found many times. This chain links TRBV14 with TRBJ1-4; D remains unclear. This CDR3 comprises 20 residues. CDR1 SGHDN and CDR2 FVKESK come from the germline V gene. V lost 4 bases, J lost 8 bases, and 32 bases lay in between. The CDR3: CASSPEAESGIIVREEKLFF. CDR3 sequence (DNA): TGTGCCAGCAGCCCCGAAGCAGAGTCCGGGATCATCGTCCGAGAAGAAAAACTGTTTTTT.

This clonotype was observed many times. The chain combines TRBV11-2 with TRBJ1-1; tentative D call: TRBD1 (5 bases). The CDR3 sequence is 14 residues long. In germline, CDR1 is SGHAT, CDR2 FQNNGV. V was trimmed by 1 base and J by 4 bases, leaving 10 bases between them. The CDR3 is CASSLVQGPTEAFF. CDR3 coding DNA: TGTGCCAGCAGCTTAGTTCAGGGCCCCACTGAAGCTTTCTTT. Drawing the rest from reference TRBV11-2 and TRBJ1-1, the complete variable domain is EAGVAQSPRYKIIEKRQSVAFWCNPISGHATLYWYQQILGQGPKLLIQFQNNGVVDDSQLPKDRFSAERLKGVDSTLKIQPAKLEDSAVYLCASSLVQGPTEAFFGQGTRLTVV.

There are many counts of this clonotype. The CDR3, as DNA: TGCGCCAGCAGCCAGCTCCCAGGAGATACGCAGTATTTT. Translated, it gives CASSQLPGDTQYF. The genes are TRBV4-3 and TRBJ2-3, with unresolved D. This CDR3 comprises 13 residues. V was trimmed by 3 bases and J by 5 bases, leaving 9 bases between them. The germline V gene has CDR1 LGHNA and CDR2 YSLEER.

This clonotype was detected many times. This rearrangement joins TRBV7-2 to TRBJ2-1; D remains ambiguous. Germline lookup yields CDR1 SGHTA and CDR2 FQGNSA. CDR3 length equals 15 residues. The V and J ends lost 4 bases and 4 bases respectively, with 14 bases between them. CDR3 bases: TGTGCCAGCAGCTCATACAAAACAGCTTACAATGAGCAGTTCTTC. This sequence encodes CASSSYKTAYNEQFF.

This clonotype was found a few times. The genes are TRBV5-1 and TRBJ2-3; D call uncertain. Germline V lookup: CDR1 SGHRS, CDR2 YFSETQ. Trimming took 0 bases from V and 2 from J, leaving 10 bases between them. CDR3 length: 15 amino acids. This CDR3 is CASSLVSGFTDTQYF. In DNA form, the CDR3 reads TGCGCCAGCAGCTTGGTTTCAGGATTCACAGATACGCAGTATTTT.

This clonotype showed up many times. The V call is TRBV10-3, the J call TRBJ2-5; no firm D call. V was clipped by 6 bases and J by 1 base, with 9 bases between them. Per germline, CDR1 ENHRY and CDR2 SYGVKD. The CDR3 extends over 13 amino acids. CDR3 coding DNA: TGTGCCATCAGGCCGTCGGTCCAAGAGACCCAGTACTTC. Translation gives CAIRPSVQETQYF.

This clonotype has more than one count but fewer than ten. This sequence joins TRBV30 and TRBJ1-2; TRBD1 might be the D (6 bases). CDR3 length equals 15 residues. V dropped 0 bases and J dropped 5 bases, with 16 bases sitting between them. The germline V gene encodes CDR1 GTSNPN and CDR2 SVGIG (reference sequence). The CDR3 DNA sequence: TGTGCCTGGAGTGTAGACTTCCAGGGGCCGTATGGCTACACCTTC. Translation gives CAWSVDFQGPYGYTF.

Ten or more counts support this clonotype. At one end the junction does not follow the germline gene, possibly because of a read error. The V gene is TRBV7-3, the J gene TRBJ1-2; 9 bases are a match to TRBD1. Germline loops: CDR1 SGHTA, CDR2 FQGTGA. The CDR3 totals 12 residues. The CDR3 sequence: CASSVGQGPFSF. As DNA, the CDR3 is TGTGCCAGCAGCGTCGGACAGGGGCCCTTTTCCTTC.

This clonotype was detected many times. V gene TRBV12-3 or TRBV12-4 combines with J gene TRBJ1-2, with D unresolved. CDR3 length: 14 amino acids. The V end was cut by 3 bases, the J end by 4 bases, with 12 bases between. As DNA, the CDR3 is TGTGCCAGCAGTTTTCGTGGAACGGGCTATGGCTACACCTTC. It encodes CASSFRGTGYGYTF.

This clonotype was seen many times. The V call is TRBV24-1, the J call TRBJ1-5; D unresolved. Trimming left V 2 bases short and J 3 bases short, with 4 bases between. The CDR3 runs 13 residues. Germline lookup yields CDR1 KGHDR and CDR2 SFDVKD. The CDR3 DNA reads TGTGCCACCAGTGATTCCTCCAATCAGCCCCAGCATTTT. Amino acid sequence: CATSDSSNQPQHF.

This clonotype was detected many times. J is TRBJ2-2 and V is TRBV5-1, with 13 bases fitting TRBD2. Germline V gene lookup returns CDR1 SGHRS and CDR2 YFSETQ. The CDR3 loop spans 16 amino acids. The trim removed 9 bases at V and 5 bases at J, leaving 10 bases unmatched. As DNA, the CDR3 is TGCGCCACCGGAGGGACTAGCGGGGCGATTACCGGGGAGCTGTTTTTT. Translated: CATGGTSGAITGELFF. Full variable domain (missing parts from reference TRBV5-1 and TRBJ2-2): KAGVTQTPRYLIKTRGQQVTLSCSPISGHRSVSWYQQTPGQGLQFLFEYFSETQRNKGNFPGRFSGRQFSNSRSEMNVSTLELGDSALYLCATGGTSGAITGELFFGEGSRLTVL.

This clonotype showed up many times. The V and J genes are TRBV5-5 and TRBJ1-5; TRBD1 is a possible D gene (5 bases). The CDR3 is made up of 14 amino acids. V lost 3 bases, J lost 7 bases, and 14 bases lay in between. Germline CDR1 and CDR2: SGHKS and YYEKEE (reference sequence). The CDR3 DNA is TGTGCCAGCAGCTGGGGACGGTCCGGGCAGCCCCAGCATTTT. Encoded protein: CASSWGRSGQPQHF.